This TCR beta chain comes out of a study of cytomegalovirus exposure and HLA in healthy donors. This clone was observed a few times. Its antigen is unknown. Findings and caveats of the study: It is likely that the observed cluster of highly shared sequence variants was a sequencing artifact.

The study sampled nominally healthy donors, though unrecorded immune exposures were likely. PCR amplification relied on 60 Vbeta primers (plus 13 Jbeta primers). Per the study methods: A later analysis counted 65 million to 90 million unique TCR beta chains, some 11 million shared. Data came from immunoSEQ multiplex PCR; TCRdb stores just in-frame clones and leaves some out. The V and J calls and clone size were taken over from that table, and D and trimming were inferred from the DNA. The sample yields 150,000 to 200,000 clones, around 84% seen once. Sequencing was carried out using PBMCs. The clonotype was recovered from a man between 18 and 29 years old in good health and CMV-seropositive.

CDR3: CASSFRGSNSPLHF. In DNA form, the CDR3 reads TGTGCCAGCAGCTTCAGGGGAAGTAATTCACCCCTCCACTTT. V is TRBV5-6 and J is TRBJ1-6, with D possibly TRBD1 on 6 matching bases. Germline CDR1 is SGHDT and CDR2 is YYEEEE. The CDR3 covers 14 residues. Between the trimmed V and J ends, which lost 2 bases and 6 bases, there was a span of 9 bases.